The following is a T cell receptor beta chain sequence with its context. This clonotype was observed a handful of times. Its antigen target is currently unknown. No much larger clone exists at a distance of one base, and base qualities are not known. The library was obtained by 5' RACE. Sequencing was carried out with a NextSeq 500. To allow correction of PCR and sequencing errors, the TCR library protocol tagged every TCR cDNA molecule with a unique molecular identifier. The original methods were these. TCR identification, UMI-based error correction and CDR3 extraction were performed with Decombinator tools. TCRs above a frequency of 2 per 1,000, corresponding to the top 1% of the tumor frequency distribution, were defined as expanded. Renyi diversity was computed with the R vegan package after each repertoire had been subsampled 100 times to 5,000 TCRs. CDR3 similarity networks were built from amino acid triplet string-kernel similarity, connecting CDR3s with pairwise similarity above 0.82. TCRdb trimmed the raw reads at Q25, called clones with MiXCR and kept productive beta chains. Rows with one shared CDR3 protein collapse into an entry with the most common genes and DNA. TCRdb, rather than the study authors, made the V and J calls. The sample table shows 89,000 or so distinct CDR3 sequences, and approximately 20% are seen once. Clones ranked in the top ten supply roughly 6.2% of the sample.

This entry is derived from a study of spatial heterogeneity in lung cancer (dated by TCRdb to about 2019). Regarding the complete study: Beta-chain transcripts were consistently detected in greater numbers than alpha-chain transcripts, which likely reflects a higher abundance of beta-chain transcripts. In the raw uncorrected reads, each unique combination of TCR and UMI appeared on average more than ten times. In non-small cell lung cancer, the study made a quantitative comparison of TCR alpha and beta repertoires among multiple tumor regions, matched nontumor lung and blood. The study linked features of the TCR repertoire to counts of nonsynonymous mutations, which were determined by whole-exome sequencing of tumor tissue. At surgery, both alpha and beta chains were TCR-sequenced in some 220 tumor regions, fewer than 65 matched nontumor lung samples and 56 PBMC samples.

Sample time point, as interpreted from the label and publication: sample taken at primary tumor resection. TCR sequencing used whole RNA extracted from tumor and nontumor lung tissue, or from cryopreserved PBMC samples, without cell sorting. Donors were under 95 patients with early-stage, untreated non-small cell lung cancer from the lung TRACERx cohort. Only patients for whom sufficient RNA was available from at least two tumor regions were selected for TCR sequencing. Here is what the overall study found, with its caveats: Ubiquitous expanded tumor TCRs showed up in blood more often at tumor resection than at routine follow-up. Additional single-cell paired TCR alpha and beta sequencing was considered necessary to confirm, at a functional level, the hypothesis that regional TCRs recognize regional mutations.

The input for sequencing was PBMCs, taken at surgery. This clonotype was obtained from a male donor with early-stage non-small cell lung cancer.

The CDR3 here reads CATRLAGTTGELFF. The sequenced DNA is TGTGCCACGAGACTAGCGGGGACCACCGGGGAGCTGTTTTTT. The V gene is TRBV6-2 or TRBV6-3 and the J gene is TRBJ2-2; 11 bases in the middle match TRBD2. The germline V gene yields MNHEY for CDR1 and SVGEGT for CDR2. Clipping removes 10 bases from V and 4 bases from J, with 5 as the unmatched junction base count. Measured from the cysteine to the phenylalanine, the CDR3 is 14 residues long. CDR3 DNA is the only sequence kept; it has 42 bases, read in frame from the first base.